In this sample, the clone carrying this T cell receptor beta chain turned up many times. The CDR3 is 16 amino acids. The V end was cut by 3 bases, the J end by 7 bases, with 18 bases between. Per germline, CDR1 KGHDR and CDR2 SFDVKD. Fresh peripheral blood, approximately 10 ml, yielded the PBMCs. There were TCR beta CDR3 regions amplified from RNA transcripts. First-round RT-PCR targeting the TCR CDR3 was performed with the HTBI primer set. MiXCR, applied by TCRdb to the multiplex PCR reads, yields one record per CDR3 protein. The sample carries hundreds of thousands of distinct CDR3 sequences, about 15% recorded once. The data belong to a study of T cells in Graves' hyperthyroidism and ophthalmopathy.

The chain has TRBV24-1 and TRBJ2-1; D perhaps matches TRBD2 (5 bases). The sequencing sample was made of blood. The receptor was isolated from a woman under 30 with Graves' hyperthyroidism. The CDR3 sequence: CATSDVMGRERNEQFF. The CDR3 DNA sequence: TGTGCCACCAGTGATGTAATGGGTCGGGAACGGAATGAGCAGTTCTTC.